The sequence of this T cell receptor beta chain was determined in a study of T cells after yellow fever vaccination. Whole-study context: The authors prepared low-cell-number fractions using SMART-Seq v4 Ultra Low Input.

This clonotype was seen repeatedly, ten times or more. No antigen is known for it. After removal of 0 bases from V and 12 bases from J, the junction contained 7 bases not matched to a gene. The length of the CDR3 is 13 residues. The germline gives CDR1 MGHRA, CDR2 YSYEKL. Generation of TCR cDNA used 5'RACE template switching (which added a universal primer site and UMIs). One entry per CDR3 protein results from TCRdb running MiXCR on the 5' RACE reads. The table includes some 68,000 distinct CDR3 sequences, over 6.5% detected once. Study-wide findings and caveats: Abundant contaminating clonotypes from the bulk population could appear in FACS-sorted repertoires. Reappearing after the booster were most of the clones from primary vaccination (roughly 95% CD4, around 88% CD8).

This receptor was obtained from a man aged 18-30 years who received the YFV17D yellow fever vaccine. Sequenced material: CD8+ T cells sorted from PBMCs, taken roughly 47 days after the first yellow fever vaccination. This chain connects TRBV4-1 to TRBJ2-7; 8 positions agree with TRBD1. CDR3 loop: CASSQDRSGTGYF. In DNA, the CDR3 is TGCGCCAGCAGCCAAGATCGTTCCGGGACAGGGTACTTC.